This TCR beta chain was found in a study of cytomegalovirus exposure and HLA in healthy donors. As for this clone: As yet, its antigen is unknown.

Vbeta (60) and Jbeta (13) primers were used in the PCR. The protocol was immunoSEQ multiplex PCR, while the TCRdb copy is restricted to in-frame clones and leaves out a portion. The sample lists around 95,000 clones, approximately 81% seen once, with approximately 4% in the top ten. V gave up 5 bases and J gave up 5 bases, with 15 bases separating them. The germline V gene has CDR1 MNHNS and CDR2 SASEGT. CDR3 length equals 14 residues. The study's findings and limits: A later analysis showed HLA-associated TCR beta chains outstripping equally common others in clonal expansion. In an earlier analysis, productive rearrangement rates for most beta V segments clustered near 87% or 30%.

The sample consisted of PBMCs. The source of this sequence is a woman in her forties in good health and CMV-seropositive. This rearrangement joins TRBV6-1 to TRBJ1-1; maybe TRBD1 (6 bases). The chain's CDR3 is CASSLEGGGTEAFF. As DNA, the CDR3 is TGTGCCAGCAGTTTGGAGGGGGGAGGGACTGAAGCTTTCTTT.